This T cell receptor (beta chain) came from a study of T cell responses to AZD1222 COVID-19 vaccine. Regarding the study as a whole: Reportedly, close to half of spike-specific TCRs are directed against unmutated variant regions. Possibly, clonal diversity was underestimated; donors were largely white British and included more females.

With regard to this clone: What it binds is not known.

V shed 5 bases and J shed 1 base, with 12 bases lying between them. The CDR3 covers 15 residues. From germline, CDR1 is SEHNR and CDR2 FQNEAQ (reference sequence). Profiling relied on immunoSEQ multiplex PCR, and the TCRdb table lists in-frame clones only, not all of them. The data contain around 180,000 clones, about 92% of them seen just once; the ten biggest clones take up roughly a tenth. This clonotype was sampled from an adult in good health. Here the sequenced sample was peripheral blood, taken on day 0 of AZD1222 vaccination. The genes are TRBV7-9 and TRBJ1-3, with D hard to call. This chain's CDR3 is CASSPGVGSGNTIYF. Here the CDR3 DNA reads TGTGCCAGCAGCCCTGGAGTCGGGTCTGGAAACACCATATATTTT. Full variable domain (missing parts from reference TRBV7-9 and TRBJ1-3): DTGVSQNPRHKITKRGQNVTFRCDPISEHNRLYWYRQTLGQGPEFLTYFQNEAQLEKSRLLSDRFSAERPKGSFSTLEIQRTEQGDSAMYLCASSPGVGSGNTIYFGEGSWLTVV.